This entry lists 26 T cell receptor beta chains sequenced from one sample in a study of cytomegalovirus exposure and HLA in healthy donors. Clones were sequenced by immunoSEQ multiplex PCR, and TCRdb holds only the in-frame ones, with some missing. The sample yields under 150,000 clones, almost 90% seen once. Material for sequencing was PBMCs. The source of these receptors is a woman aged 18-29 years in good health and CMV-seropositive.

V is TRBV15 and J is TRBJ2-1; the D gene is possibly TRBD1 (6 bases). CDR1 is LNHNV and CDR2 is YYDKDF in the germline V gene (reference sequence). The CDR3 sequence is 16 residues long. Trimming shortened V by 0 bases and J by 2 bases, and 11 bases separated the two germline ends. CDR3 region: CATSRDRGSPYNEQFF. Here the CDR3 DNA reads TGTGCCACCAGCAGAGATAGGGGGAGCCCCTACAATGAGCAGTTCTTC.

This rearrangement joins TRBV19 to TRBJ1-5; no firm D call. Deletions cut 6 bases from V and 5 bases from J, with 8 bases between. The V gene's germline CDR1 is LNHDA and CDR2 SQIVND (reference sequence). This CDR3 contains 12 residues. The CDR3 sequence is CASSEQHQPQHF. CDR3 in DNA: TGTGCCAGTAGCGAACAGCATCAGCCCCAGCATTTT.

This clone was seen a handful of times. V usage is TRBV27 and J usage is TRBJ1-2; 9 nucleotides agree with TRBD1. V shed 4 bases, J shed 4 bases, and the junction held 22 bases outside the gene matches. CDR1 is MNHEY and CDR2 is SMNVEV in the germline V gene (reference sequence). The CDR3 spans 20 residues. The chain's CDR3 is CASSSLFRVDRGDFGYGYTF. The DNA of the CDR3 is TGTGCCAGCAGTTCTCTTTTTCGTGTGGACAGGGGAGATTTCGGCTATGGCTACACCTTC.

This rearrangement joins TRBV6-1 to TRBJ2-2; no clear D gene. CDR1 is MNHNS and CDR2 is SASEGT in the germline V gene. V shed 10 bases and J shed 4 bases, with 4 bases lying between them. The CDR3 is 10 amino acids. The CDR3 bases are TGTGCCACTTCCACCGGGGAGCTGTTTTTT. Its translation: CATSTGELFF.

This chain connects TRBV5-4 to TRBJ1-2; 10 nucleotides align to TRBD1. V gave up 0 bases and J gave up 3 bases; unmatched junction bases: 5. The CDR3 is 16 residues long. Germline V lookup: CDR1 SGHNT, CDR2 YYREEE (reference sequence). The CDR3 DNA reads TGTGCCAGCAGCTTGGGACAGGGGGCTGAGTACTATGGCTACACCTTC. It encodes CASSLGQGAEYYGYTF.

This chain joins TRBV2 and TRBJ1-4; 8 bases agree with TRBD1. The junction had 12 bases not matched to a gene; V was cut back by 6 bases and J by 6 bases. This CDR3 has 16 residues. Germline V lookup: CDR1 SNHLY, CDR2 FYNNEI. The CDR3 DNA sequence: TGTGCCAGCAGCGGAAATTCAGGGGGCGCTTATGAAAAACTGTTTTTT. This codes for CASSGNSGGAYEKLFF. The whole variable domain, filled in from reference TRBV2 and TRBJ1-4, reads EPEVTQTPSHQVTQMGQEVILRCVPISNHLYFYWYRQILGQKVEFLVSFYNNEISEKSEIFDDQFSVERPDGSNFTLKIRSTKLEDSAMYFCASSGNSGGAYEKLFFGSGTQLSVL.

The chain employs TRBV28 and TRBJ2-1, with D hard to call. V was cut by 2 bases and J by 12 bases, with 14 bases left in between. The CDR3 covers 13 residues. CDR1 is MDHEN and CDR2 is SYDVKM in the germline V gene. CDR3 loop: CASSLPPGVGQFF. The CDR3 bases are TGTGCCAGCAGTTTACCCCCAGGCGTCGGGCAGTTCTTC.

The J gene is TRBJ2-5, the V gene TRBV28; 8 bases are a match to TRBD2. Germline V CDR1 and CDR2: MDHEN, SYDVKM. V trimming: 4 bases; J trimming: 3 bases; junction bases outside the gene matches: 10. The CDR3 consists of 16 residues. The DNA of the CDR3 is TGTGCCAGCAGTTCGACCCTACTAGCGGAGAAAGAGACCCAGTACTTC. This translates into CASSSTLLAEKETQYF.

This chain links TRBV2 with TRBJ2-5; D may be TRBD1 (6 bases). Between the trimmed V and J ends, which lost 9 bases and 3 bases, there was a span of 11 bases. The CDR3 sequence is 12 residues long. Germline V gene data show CDR1 as SNHLY and CDR2 as FYNNEI. This CDR3 is CARRTEEETQYF. The CDR3 nucleotides read TGTGCCAGAAGGACAGAGGAAGAGACCCAGTACTTC.

The chain links TRBV4-2 to TRBJ2-1, with a weak D call TRBD2 (5 bases). Germline CDR1 and CDR2: LGHNA and YNFKEQ. Trimming removed 1 base from V and 8 bases from J, with 9 bases in between. The CDR3 runs 13 residues. The CDR3: CASSQVGKDEQFF. In nucleotides, the CDR3 is TGTGCCAGCAGCCAAGTCGGGAAGGATGAGCAGTTCTTC.

Only a few counts were recorded for this clone. The V gene is TRBV28, the J gene TRBJ1-3; possibly TRBD1 for D (5 bases). Germline values: CDR1 MDHEN, CDR2 SYDVKM. Trimming took 2 bases from V and 0 from J, leaving 8 bases between them. CDR3 length equals 15 residues. The CDR3 loop is CASSLQQDSGNTIYF. CDR3 nucleotides: TGTGCCAGCAGTTTACAACAGGACTCTGGAAACACCATATATTTT.

This chain joins TRBV5-3 and TRBJ1-5, with 9 bases aligning to TRBD1. TRBV5-3 is assigned to the ORF class and has an uncertain function. The CDR3 runs 15 residues. This chain's CDR3 is CVPSAPGQGLQPQHF. CDR3 in DNA: TGTGTCCCTTCGGCCCCGGGACAGGGATTACAGCCCCAGCATTTT.

This rearrangement joins TRBV29-1 to TRBJ2-5, with D possibly being TRBD1 (5 bases). The germline V gene has CDR1 SQVTM and CDR2 ANQGSEA. There are 13 residues in the CDR3. The germline V and J ends were trimmed by 6 bases and 2 bases, with 13 bases remaining between them. The CDR3: CSVPQDPQETQYF. The CDR3 DNA reads as TGCAGCGTCCCACAGGACCCTCAAGAGACCCAGTACTTC. Filled out from reference TRBV29-1 and TRBJ2-5, the complete variable domain reads SAVISQKPSRDICQRGTSLTIQCQVDSQVTMMFWYRQQPGQSLTLIATANQGSEATYESGFVIDKFPISRPNLTFSTLTVSNMSPEDSSIYLCSVPQDPQETQYFGPGTRLLVL.

The chain recombines TRBV27 with TRBJ1-1; D call uncertain. Germline lookup yields CDR1 MNHEY and CDR2 SMNVEV (reference sequence). V lost 2 bases and J 0 bases, leaving 7 bases between the germline ends. The CDR3 runs to 14 residues. This CDR3 reads CASSLGYMNTEAFF. The CDR3 coding sequence is TGTGCCAGCAGTTTAGGTTACATGAACACTGAAGCTTTCTTT.

This clone was detected only once. The chain has TRBV5-1 and TRBJ2-5, with D unclear. This CDR3 region has 13 residues. Germline CDR1 is SGHRS and CDR2 is YFSETQ. Trimming took off 6 bases at V and 5 bases at J, with 14 bases between the two ends. CDR3 in DNA: TGCGCCAGCAATGACCGTCGGAGCGAGACCCAGTACTTC. This codes for CASNDRRSETQYF.

The CDR3 reads CASSLVIAGQETQYF. The CDR3, as DNA: TGTGCCAGCAGCTTGGTGATAGCGGGGCAAGAGACCCAGTACTTC. The chain employs TRBV5-4 and TRBJ2-5, with TRBD2 matching 8 bases. In germline, CDR1 is SGHNT, CDR2 YYREEE (reference sequence). Germline trimming cut 0 bases from V and 2 bases from J; bases unmatched to any gene: 3. The CDR3 spans 15 residues.

The V call is TRBV7-3, the J call TRBJ2-2, with a possible D match to TRBD1 (5 bases). This CDR3 has 17 residues. Germline V lookup: CDR1 SGHTA, CDR2 FQGTGA. Between the trimmed V and J ends, which lost 0 bases and 3 bases, there was a span of 14 bases. DNA for the CDR3: TGTGCCAGCAGCTTAACCCCGACAGTAACGGACACCGGGGAGCTGTTTTTT. Translating it yields CASSLTPTVTDTGELFF.

The chain combines TRBV4-2 with TRBJ2-7; 13 bases map to TRBD2. Germline V CDR1 and CDR2: LGHNA, YNFKEQ. The length of the CDR3 is 16 residues. After removal of 4 bases from V and 4 bases from J, the junction contained 7 bases not matched to a gene. CDR3 coding DNA: TGTGCCAGCAGCCCCGAGGGGACTAGCGGGACTTACGAGCAGTACTTC. Protein product: CASSPEGTSGTYEQYF.

The chain couples TRBV5-6 to TRBJ1-5; D is unclear. The CDR3 extends over 15 amino acids. Germline V CDR1 and CDR2: SGHDT, YYEEEE. The V gene lost 0 bases and the J gene lost 6 bases, with 13 bases spanning the gap. CDR3 in DNA: TGTGCCAGCAGCTTGGGAGTGTCCCGAGCTCAGCCCCAGCATTTT. Translating gives CASSLGVSRAQPQHF.

The gene calls are TRBV7-8 and TRBJ2-7, with 11 bases identical to TRBD1. V dropped 4 bases and J dropped 0; count of bases not matched to a gene: 2. Germline CDR1 is SGHVS and CDR2 is FQNEAQ. This CDR3 comprises 15 residues. CDR3 loop: CASSSGQGGSYEQYF. The CDR3 DNA reads as TGTGCCAGCAGCTCGGGACAGGGGGGCTCCTACGAGCAGTACTTC. Full variable domain (outside the CDR3, taken from reference TRBV7-8 and TRBJ2-7): GAGVSQSPRYKVAKRGQDVALRCDPISGHVSLFWYQQALGQGPEFLTYFQNEAQLDKSGLPSDRFFAERPEGSVSTLKIQRTQQEDSAVYLCASSSGQGGSYEQYFGPGTRLTVT.

CDR3 nucleotides: TGTGCCAGCAGTTACCCCGGGACAGGGGGCGGATATACGCAGTATTTT. Residues: CASSYPGTGGGYTQYF. J is TRBJ2-3 and V is TRBV6-5, with 12 positions matching TRBD1. Looked up from germline, CDR1 is MNHEY and CDR2 is SVGAGI. The V gene end was trimmed by 2 bases and the J gene end by 7 bases; junction bases not matched to a gene: 7. CDR3 length: 16 amino acids.

The V gene is TRBV15, the J gene TRBJ2-7; TRBD1 matches 10 bases. V lost 0 bases to trimming and J lost 5 bases; unmatched junction nucleotides: 10. Per germline, CDR1 LNHNV and CDR2 YYDKDF (reference sequence). CDR3 length: 17 residues. In DNA, the CDR3 is TGTGCCACCAGCAGAGATCCCCTTGGGACAGGGGACAACGAGCAGTACTTC. Protein product: CATSRDPLGTGDNEQYF.

The gene calls are TRBV28 and TRBJ2-1; 8 bases agree with TRBD2. Germline CDR1 MDHEN, CDR2 SYDVKM. The trim removed 5 bases at V and 8 bases at J, leaving 14 bases unmatched. This CDR3 contains 16 residues. The CDR3 region is CASSPGGTRGRDEQFF. As DNA, the CDR3 is TGTGCCAGCAGTCCAGGCGGGACTAGAGGGAGGGATGAGCAGTTCTTC.

The chain has TRBV19 and TRBJ1-5, with D possibly matching TRBD1 (5 bases). There are 12 residues in the CDR3. From germline, CDR1 is LNHDA and CDR2 SQIVND (reference sequence). Trimming took off 10 bases at V and 2 bases at J, with 9 bases between the two ends. CDR3 residues: CATRGGNQPQHF. CDR3 nucleotides: TGTGCCACTCGGGGGGGCAATCAGCCCCAGCATTTT.

The V gene is TRBV4-1, the J gene TRBJ2-7; 8 bases are a match to TRBD2. Per the germline V gene, CDR1 is MGHRA and CDR2 is YSYEKL. This CDR3 is built from 14 residues. V lost 1 base to trimming and J lost 3 bases; unmatched junction nucleotides: 2. Here the CDR3 reads CASSQVTSGYEQYF. CDR3 coding DNA: TGCGCCAGCAGCCAAGTCACTAGCGGCTACGAGCAGTACTTC.

V and J are TRBV18 and TRBJ2-3; the D gene is possibly TRBD1 (5 bases). Germline V gene data show CDR1 as KGHSH and CDR2 as LQKENI. The V gene lost 8 bases and the J gene lost 3 bases, with 12 bases spanning the gap. This CDR3 is built from 13 residues. CDR3 region: CASTSGITDTQYF. In DNA, the CDR3 is TGTGCCAGCACATCAGGGATAACAGATACGCAGTATTTT.